This T cell receptor (beta chain) was identified in a study of HIV-infected patients and healthy controls. General observations from the study: The study did not determine the donors' HLA types.

All unsorted peripheral T cells were captured because whole blood was used without fractionation. A roughly 2.4 ml peripheral blood sample was taken for RNA. This clonotype has more than one count but fewer than ten. The antigen remains unidentified. Reverse transcription used 450 to 550 ng RNA and constant-region primers for alpha and beta. Separate chain-specific third strand synthesis with multiplexing indices produced the alpha and beta libraries. The library had 12-nucleotide molecular identifiers formed by two random hexamers joined together. TCRdb re-analysed the 5' RACE reads in MiXCR, keeping a single row per CDR3 protein. This sample has about 9,300 distinct CDR3 sequences; approximately 5.3% occur once, and the top ten carry 7.7%. The CDR3 is made up of 14 amino acids. Trimming removed 1 base from V and 2 bases from J, with 10 bases in between. The germline V gene encodes CDR1 DFQATT and CDR2 SNEGSKA (reference sequence).

This TCR was sampled from an adult in good health. V usage is TRBV20-1 and J usage is TRBJ2-3; unclear D gene. Sequences were obtained from blood. The CDR3 sequence: CSARVVRATDTQYF. CDR3 nucleotide sequence: TGCAGTGCTAGAGTTGTTAGGGCCACAGATACGCAGTATTTT.